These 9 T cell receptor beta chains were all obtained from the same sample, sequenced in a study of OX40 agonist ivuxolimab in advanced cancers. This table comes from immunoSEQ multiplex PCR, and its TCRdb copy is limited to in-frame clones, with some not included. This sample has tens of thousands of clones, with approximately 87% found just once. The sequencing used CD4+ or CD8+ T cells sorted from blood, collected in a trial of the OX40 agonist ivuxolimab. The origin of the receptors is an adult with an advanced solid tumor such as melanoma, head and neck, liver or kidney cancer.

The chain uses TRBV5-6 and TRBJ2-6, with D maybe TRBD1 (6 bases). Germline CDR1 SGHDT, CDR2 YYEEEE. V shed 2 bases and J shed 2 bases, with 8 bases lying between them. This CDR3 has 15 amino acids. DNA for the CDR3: TGTGCCAGCAGCTTAACAGGGACTGGGGCCAACGTCCTGACTTTC. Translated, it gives CASSLTGTGANVLTF. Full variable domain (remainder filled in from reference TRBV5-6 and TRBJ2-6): DAGVTQSPTHLIKTRGQQVTLRCSPKSGHDTVSWYQQALGQGPQFIFQYYEEEERQRGNFPDRFSGHQFPNYSSELNVNALLLGDSALYLCASSLTGTGANVLTFGAGSRLTVL.

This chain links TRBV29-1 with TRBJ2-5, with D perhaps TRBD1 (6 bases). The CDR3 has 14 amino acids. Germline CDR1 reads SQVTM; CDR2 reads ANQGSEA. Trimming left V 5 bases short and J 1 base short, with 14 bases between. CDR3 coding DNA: TGCAGCGTTTTGCCCCCAGGGGTCCAAGAGACCCAGTACTTC. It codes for CSVLPPGVQETQYF.

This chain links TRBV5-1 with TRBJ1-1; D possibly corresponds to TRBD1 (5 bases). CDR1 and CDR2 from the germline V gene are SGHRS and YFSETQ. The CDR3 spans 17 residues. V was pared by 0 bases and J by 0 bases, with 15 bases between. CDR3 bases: TGCGCCAGCAGCTTGGTCCCTTTATCCAGGGTGAACACTGAAGCTTTCTTT. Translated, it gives CASSLVPLSRVNTEAFF.

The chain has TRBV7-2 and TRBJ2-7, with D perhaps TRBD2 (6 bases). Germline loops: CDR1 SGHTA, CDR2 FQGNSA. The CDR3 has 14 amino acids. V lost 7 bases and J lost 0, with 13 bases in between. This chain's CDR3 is CASTWERASYEQYF. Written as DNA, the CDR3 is TGTGCCAGCACGTGGGAGCGGGCCTCCTACGAGCAGTACTTC.

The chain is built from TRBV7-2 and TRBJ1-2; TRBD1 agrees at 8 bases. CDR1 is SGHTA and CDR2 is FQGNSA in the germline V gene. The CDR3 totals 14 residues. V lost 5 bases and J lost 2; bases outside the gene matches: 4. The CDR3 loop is CASSPPGGNYGYTF. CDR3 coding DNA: TGTGCCAGCAGCCCGCCAGGGGGCAACTATGGCTACACCTTC.

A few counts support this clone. In DNA, the CDR3 is TGTGCCAGCAGCCTACTAGGGAGCACAGATACGCAGTATTTT. Translated, it gives CASSLLGSTDTQYF. This chain uses TRBV7-3 with TRBJ2-3; a possible D gene is TRBD2 (5 bases). Trimming took 5 bases from V and 0 from J, leaving 9 bases between them. Germline assignment: CDR1 SGHTA and CDR2 FQGTGA. The CDR3 covers 14 residues.

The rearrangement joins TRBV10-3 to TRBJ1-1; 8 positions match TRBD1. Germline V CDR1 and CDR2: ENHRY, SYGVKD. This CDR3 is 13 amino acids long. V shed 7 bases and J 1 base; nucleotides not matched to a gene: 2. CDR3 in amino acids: CAIMGTGNTEAFF. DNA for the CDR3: TGTGCCATCATGGGGACAGGGAACACTGAAGCTTTCTTT.

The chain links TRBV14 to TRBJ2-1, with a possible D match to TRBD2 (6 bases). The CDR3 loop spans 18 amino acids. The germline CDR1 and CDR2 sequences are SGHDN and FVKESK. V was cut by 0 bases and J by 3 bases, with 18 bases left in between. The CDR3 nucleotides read TGTGCCAGCAGCCAAGAAACTAGTAGCGGTGTAGACTACAATGAGCAGTTCTTC. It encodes CASSQETSSGVDYNEQFF.

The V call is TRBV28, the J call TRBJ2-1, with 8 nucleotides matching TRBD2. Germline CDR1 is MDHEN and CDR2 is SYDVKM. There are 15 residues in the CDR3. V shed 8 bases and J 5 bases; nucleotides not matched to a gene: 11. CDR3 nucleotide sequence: TGTGCCAGCCCCTCCCCTAGCGGGCAAAACAATGAGCAGTTCTTC. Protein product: CASPSPSGQNNEQFF. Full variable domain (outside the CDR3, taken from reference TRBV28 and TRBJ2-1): DVKVTQSSRYLVKRTGEKVFLECVQDMDHENMFWYRQDPGLGLRLIYFSYDVKMKEKGDIPEGYSVSREKKERFSLILESASTNQTSMYLCASPSPSGQNNEQFFGPGTRLTVL.